This T cell receptor beta chain is from a study of cytomegalovirus exposure and HLA in healthy donors. Points from the study as a whole: Relative to the roughly 640-donor mean, N-insertions were reportedly fewer in an Asian-associated ancestry cluster in a later analysis. A later analysis linked a missense DCLRE1C variant to TCR beta V- and J-gene trimming.

Trimming took off 0 bases at V and 3 bases at J, with 12 bases between the two ends. Germline V gene sequence: CDR1 SGHRS, CDR2 YFSETQ. The CDR3 has 15 residues. To note about this clone: Its matching antigen is unknown.

PCR primers comprised 60 Vbeta and 13 Jbeta primers. Here immunoSEQ multiplex PCR was the method, and the copy in TCRdb shows in-frame clones only, minus some. The data contain 100,000 or so clones, 83% of them singletons. The material sequenced was PBMCs. The chain recombines TRBV5-1 with TRBJ1-1; a weak D match, TRBD1 (5 bases). This clonotype originated in a man aged 18-30 years in good health and CMV-seronegative. The CDR3 loop reads CASSLVRGSDTEAFF. The CDR3 coding sequence is TGCGCCAGCAGCTTGGTTCGGGGGTCGGACACTGAAGCTTTCTTT.